This T cell receptor (beta chain) came from a study of cytomegalovirus exposure and HLA in healthy donors. Overall study results and limits: Whilst most TCR sequences proved rare, a subset of public TCRs occurred across many donors.

In the case of this clone: The antigen is undetermined.

PCR was performed using 60 Vbeta and 13 Jbeta primers. The repertoire was sequenced with immunoSEQ multiplex PCR; TCRdb's copy has only in-frame clones and lacks some. The table includes approximately 81,000 clones, less than 85% detected once. CDR3 size: 14 residues. CDR1 is SNHLY and CDR2 is FYNNEI in the germline V gene. Germline trimming cut 3 bases from V and 2 bases from J; bases unmatched to any gene: 2. The sequenced material came from PBMCs. The clonotype comes from a woman aged 45-60 years in good health and CMV-seronegative. This chain uses TRBV2 with TRBJ2-7, with 9 bases aligning to TRBD1. As DNA, the CDR3 is TGTGCCAGCAGTGAGGGACAGGGTACCTACGAGCAGTACTTC. It codes for CASSEGQGTYEQYF.